This T cell receptor (beta chain) was observed in a study of shared clonotypes between healthy human individuals. Only a few counts were recorded for this clone. One end of the junction varies from germline; a read error may be responsible. The CDR3 is made up of 11 amino acids. From germline, CDR1 is GTSNPN and CDR2 SVGIG (reference sequence). The data were produced by immunoSEQ multiplex PCR, yet TCRdb's version contains in-frame clones alone and is incomplete. The table records 850,000 to 1,200,000 clones, 65% to 80% of them present only once. The source of this sequence is a young man in good health. The rearrangement uses TRBV30 and TRBJ2-1; 7 bases are shared with TRBD2. The sample was memory CD4+ T cells sorted from blood. Subset indicated: CD45RA-negative fraction. The CDR3 region is CAWRIVPGLLF. In DNA form, the CDR3 reads TGTGCCTGGAGGATCGTACCGGGACTACTCTTC.